Listed below are T cell receptor beta chains from one sample, sequenced in a study of T cell repertoires in breast cancer. TCRdb re-derived calls from the emulsion pairing reads in MiXCR, one entry per CDR3 protein. The sample contains some 460 distinct CDR3 sequences, 45% to 50% of which appear only once. The specimen was CD8+ T cells. The receptors come from a pool of human donors with breast cancer or a healthy control (not recorded which). CDR3s include the opening cysteine and the closing phenylalanine or tryptophan. Fields, in order: D gene, V gene, clone size, J gene, CDR3 protein, CDR3 DNA. D genes are given only for firm matches. Size is stated for part of the rows, as once, few or many counts, or as a class when the clone is expanded.

d_gene: .
v_gene: TRBV6-8
abundance: few
j_gene: TRBJ2-1
CDR3aa: CASSYSDYNEQFF
CDR3nt: TGTGCCAGCAGTTACTCAGATTACAATGAGCAGTTCTTC

d_gene: .
v_gene: TRBV7-2
abundance: .
j_gene: TRBJ1-5
CDR3aa: CASSLLGLGAGNQPQHF
CDR3nt: TGTGCCAGCAGCCTACTCGGCCTAGGTGCGGGCAATCAGCCCCAGCATTTT

d_gene: TRBD2
v_gene: TRBV7-6
abundance: hyperexpanded
j_gene: TRBJ2-1
CDR3aa: CASSLRGGIYNEQFF
CDR3nt: TGTGCCAGCAGCCTACGGGGGGGAATCTACAATGAGCAGTTCTTC

d_gene: .
v_gene: TRBV7-6
abundance: .
j_gene: TRBJ1-3
CDR3aa: CASSLGIGTLSGNTIYF
CDR3nt: TGTGCCAGCAGCTTAGGTATCGGCACCCTCTCTGGAAACACCATATATTTT

d_gene: TRBD2
v_gene: TRBV6-8
abundance: .
j_gene: TRBJ2-1
CDR3aa: CASSYAGGAGGKQFF
CDR3nt: TGTGCCAGCAGTTACGCGGGTGGAGCGGGAGGGAAGCAGTTCTTC

d_gene: TRBD1
v_gene: TRBV7-2
abundance: once
j_gene: TRBJ2-2
CDR3aa: CASSPWDRPATGALFF
CDR3nt: TGTGCCAGCAGCCCCTGGGACAGACCCGCCACCGGGGCGCTGTTTTTT

d_gene: .
v_gene: TRBV28
abundance: .
j_gene: TRBJ2-7
CDR3aa: CATRAGRYEQYF
CDR3nt: TGTGCCACCCGCGCGGGGCGGTACGAGCAGTACTTC

d_gene: TRBD1
v_gene: TRBV7-2
abundance: .
j_gene: TRBJ1-5
CDR3aa: CASSFEGARINQPKNF
CDR3nt: TGTGCCAGCAGCTTTGAGGGGGCAAGGATTAATCAGCCCAAGAATTTT

d_gene: .
v_gene: TRBV7-2
abundance: .
j_gene: TRBJ1-5
CDR3aa: CASSLVGVSNQPKNF
CDR3nt: TGTGCCAGCAGCTTAGTGGGGGTTAGCAATCAGCCCAAGAATTTT

d_gene: TRBD1
v_gene: TRBV7-2
abundance: .
j_gene: TRBJ1-6
CDR3aa: CASSLDRGFSPLHF
CDR3nt: TGTGCCAGCAGCTTAGACAGGGGTTTTTCACCCCTCCACTTT

d_gene: .
v_gene: TRBV6-9
abundance: large
j_gene: TRBJ2-7
CDR3aa: CASSLPSYEQYF
CDR3nt: TGTGCCAGCAGTTTACCCTCCTACGAGCAGTACTTC

d_gene: .
v_gene: TRBV7-2
abundance: many
j_gene: TRBJ1-6
CDR3aa: CASSLELYSPLHF
CDR3nt: TGTGCCAGCAGCTTAGAGTTATATTCACCCCTCCACTTT

d_gene: TRBD1
v_gene: TRBV7-6
abundance: hyperexpanded
j_gene: TRBJ1-6
CDR3aa: CASSSTGESPLHF
CDR3nt: TGTGCCAGCAGCAGCACAGGGGAATCACCCCTCCACTTT

d_gene: .
v_gene: TRBV7-2
abundance: large
j_gene: TRBJ2-3
CDR3aa: CASSPPSGDTQYF
CDR3nt: TGTGCCAGCAGCCCCCCGTCGGGAGATACGCAGTATTTT

d_gene: .
v_gene: TRBV19
abundance: .
j_gene: TRBJ2-4
CDR3aa: CASSIGTMSARSIQYF
CDR3nt: TGTGCCAGTAGTATAGGTACGATGTCAGCCAGAAGCATTCAGTACTTT

d_gene: .
v_gene: TRBV6-6
abundance: .
j_gene: TRBJ2-3
CDR3aa: CASSLGDEWTDTQYF
CDR3nt: TGTGCCAGCAGTTTGGGGGACGAGTGGACAGATACGCAGTATTTT

d_gene: TRBD1
v_gene: TRBV7-2
abundance: hyperexpanded
j_gene: TRBJ1-6
CDR3aa: CASSQDRAGNSPLHF
CDR3nt: TGTGCCAGCAGCCAAGACAGGGCGGGGAATTCACCCCTCCACTTT

d_gene: TRBD2
v_gene: TRBV7-6
abundance: few
j_gene: TRBJ2-7
CDR3aa: CASSLAGAGGPGEQYF
CDR3nt: TGTGCCAGCAGCTTAGCGGGGGCGGGGGGTCCAGGCGAGCAGTACTTC

d_gene: TRBD1
v_gene: TRBV7-9
abundance: .
j_gene: TRBJ2-7
CDR3aa: CASSHPSGTGVDEQYF
CDR3nt: TGTGCCAGCAGCCATCCGTCCGGGACAGGGGTCGACGAGCAGTACTTC

d_gene: .
v_gene: TRBV19
abundance: once
j_gene: TRBJ2-4
CDR3aa: CASSMGTTSAKNTQYF
CDR3nt: TGTGCCAGTAGTATGGGTACGACGTCAGCCAAAAACACTCAGTACTTC

d_gene: .
v_gene: TRBV28
abundance: .
j_gene: TRBJ1-5
CDR3aa: CASFDRMVNRGQPQHF
CDR3nt: TGTGCCAGCTTTGATCGAATGGTGAACCGGGGCCAGCCCCAGCATTTT

d_gene: .
v_gene: TRBV7-2
abundance: medium-sized
j_gene: TRBJ2-1
CDR3aa: CASTNPDGPHDEQFF
CDR3nt: TGTGCCAGCACCAACCCGGACGGGCCCCATGATGAGCAGTTCTTC

d_gene: TRBD1
v_gene: TRBV28
abundance: medium-sized
j_gene: TRBJ2-1
CDR3aa: CASSSTGTGINNEQFF
CDR3nt: TGTGCCAGCAGTAGCACCGGGACAGGAATAAACAATGAGCAGTTCTTC

d_gene: TRBD1
v_gene: TRBV10-3
abundance: .
j_gene: TRBJ2-6
CDR3aa: CAITGGAAGANVLTF
CDR3nt: TGTGCCATCACAGGGGGCGCGGCTGGGGCCAACGTCCTGACTTTC

d_gene: .
v_gene: TRBV7-2
abundance: .
j_gene: TRBJ2-1
CDR3aa: CDSTNPDGPHDEQLF
CDR3nt: TGTGACAGCACCAACCCGGACGGGCCCCATGATGAGCAGTTATTC

d_gene: .
v_gene: TRBV7-2
abundance: .
j_gene: TRBJ2-3
CDR3aa: CASSLEAAKADTQYF
CDR3nt: TGTGCCAGCAGCTTAGAAGCAGCCAAGGCAGATACGCAGTATTTT

d_gene: .
v_gene: TRBV4-2
abundance: many
j_gene: TRBJ1-1
CDR3aa: CASSQDTSAGHTEAFF
CDR3nt: TGTGCCAGCAGCCAAGATACCTCGGCAGGGCACACTGAAGCTTTCTTT

d_gene: TRBD1
v_gene: TRBV7-6
abundance: few
j_gene: TRBJ1-6
CDR3aa: CVSSTGESPLHF
CDR3nt: TGTGTCAGCAGCACAGGGGAATCACCCCTCCACTTT

d_gene: TRBD2
v_gene: TRBV7-2
abundance: .
j_gene: TRBJ2-7
CDR3aa: CASSRGGSYEQYF
CDR3nt: TGTGCCAGCAGCCGGGGGGGCTCCTACGAGCAGTACTTC

d_gene: TRBD2
v_gene: TRBV7-2
abundance: medium-sized
j_gene: TRBJ2-7
CDR3aa: CASSFWRGANWNEQYF
CDR3nt: TGTGCCAGCAGCTTTTGGCGGGGGGCTAATTGGAATGAGCAGTACTTC

d_gene: .
v_gene: TRBV7-2
abundance: few
j_gene: TRBJ1-5
CDR3aa: CASSLALQGNQPQHF
CDR3nt: TGTGCCAGCAGCTTAGCGCTACAGGGCAATCAGCCCCAGCATTTT

d_gene: .
v_gene: TRBV7-2
abundance: .
j_gene: TRBJ1-5
CDR3aa: CVSSLALQGNQPQHF
CDR3nt: TGTGTCAGCAGCTTAGCGCTACAGGGCAATCAGCCCCAGCATTTT

d_gene: .
v_gene: TRBV7-6
abundance: .
j_gene: TRBJ2-3
CDR3aa: CASSFQSLATDTQYF
CDR3nt: TGTGCCAGCAGCTTTCAGTCCCTAGCCACAGATACGCAGTATTTT

d_gene: TRBD1
v_gene: TRBV28
abundance: .
j_gene: TRBJ1-5
CDR3aa: CAGSSGQGSNQPQHF
CDR3nt: TGTGCCGGTAGTTCGGGACAGGGAAGCAATCAACCCCAGCACTTT

d_gene: .
v_gene: TRBV7-2
abundance: medium-sized
j_gene: TRBJ1-5
CDR3aa: CASSLVGGSNQPQHF
CDR3nt: TGTGCCAGCAGCTTAGTGGGGGGTAGCAATCAGCCCCAGCATTTT

d_gene: .
v_gene: TRBV7-3
abundance: few
j_gene: TRBJ2-3
CDR3aa: CASSLTRWADTQYF
CDR3nt: TGTGCCAGCAGCTTAACGCGGTGGGCAGATACGCAGTATTTT

d_gene: .
v_gene: TRBV7-2
abundance: .
j_gene: TRBJ1-2
CDR3aa: CASSLVKGGHGYTF
CDR3nt: TGTGCCAGCAGCTTAGTAAAGGGGGGGCATGGCTACACTTTC

d_gene: .
v_gene: TRBV7-2
abundance: .
j_gene: TRBJ2-7
CDR3aa: CASSRGQGMSYEQYF
CDR3nt: TGTGCCAGCAGCCGGGGGCAGGGAATGTCCTACGAGCAGTACTTC

d_gene: TRBD2
v_gene: TRBV6-2/TRBV6-3
abundance: .
j_gene: TRBJ2-1
CDR3aa: CASNGRASNKGRFF
CDR3nt: TGCGCCAGCAACGGGAGGGCCAGTAACAAGGGGCGGTTCTTC

d_gene: .
v_gene: TRBV6-5
abundance: few
j_gene: TRBJ2-3
CDR3aa: CASSYSTGADTQYF
CDR3nt: TGTGCCAGCAGTTACTCGACTGGGGCAGATACGCAGTATTTT

d_gene: .
v_gene: TRBV7-2
abundance: .
j_gene: TRBJ1-5
CDR3aa: CASSFEGERSKKQQHF
CDR3nt: TGTGCCAGCAGCTTTGAGGGGGAAAGGAGTAAGAAGCAACAGCATTTT

d_gene: .
v_gene: TRBV7-6
abundance: .
j_gene: TRBJ2-7
CDR3aa: CASSLAGGGYEQYF
CDR3nt: TGTGCCAGCAGCTTAGCGGGGGGCGGCTACGAGCAGTACTTC

d_gene: .
v_gene: TRBV4-3
abundance: .
j_gene: TRBJ1-5
CDR3aa: CAGSQALGSNQPQHF
CDR3nt: TGCGCCGGCAGCCAAGCTTTAGGAAGCAATCAGCCCCAGCATTTT

d_gene: TRBD1
v_gene: TRBV7-2
abundance: .
j_gene: TRBJ1-3
CDR3aa: CASSLGGQTGISRRGNTIYF
CDR3nt: TGTGCCAGCAGCTTAGGGGGTCAGACAGGGATATCGCGCCGTGGAAACACCATATATTTT

d_gene: TRBD1
v_gene: TRBV5-4
abundance: many
j_gene: TRBJ2-7
CDR3aa: CASSQGTGTIYEQYF
CDR3nt: TGTGCCAGCAGCCAAGGGACAGGGACTATCTACGAGCAGTACTTC

d_gene: .
v_gene: TRBV6-5
abundance: few
j_gene: TRBJ2-5
CDR3aa: CASSPPGHIQETQYF
CDR3nt: TGTGCCAGCAGTCCTCCGGGCCACATTCAAGAGACCCAGTACTTC

d_gene: TRBD1
v_gene: TRBV7-2
abundance: .
j_gene: TRBJ2-1
CDR3aa: CAGTNPDRPHDEQFF
CDR3nt: TGTGCCGGCACCAACCCGGACAGGCCCCATGATGAGCAGTTCTTC

d_gene: .
v_gene: TRBV4-1
abundance: .
j_gene: TRBJ2-1
CDR3aa: CASSQRTLLVEQFF
CDR3nt: TGCGCCAGCAGCCAACGGACCCTACTGGTTGAGCAGTTCTTT

d_gene: TRBD1
v_gene: TRBV6-6
abundance: medium-sized
j_gene: TRBJ1-5
CDR3aa: CASSYSHRGSQPQHF
CDR3nt: TGTGCCAGCAGTTACTCCCACAGGGGGAGCCAGCCCCAGCATTTT

d_gene: TRBD2
v_gene: TRBV7-7
abundance: .
j_gene: TRBJ2-7
CDR3aa: CASSLFSGGEQYF
CDR3nt: TGTGCCAGCAGCTTATTTAGCGGGGGGGAGCAGTACTTC

d_gene: TRBD1
v_gene: TRBV7-9
abundance: .
j_gene: TRBJ1-2
CDR3aa: CASSSGQGAYYGYTF
CDR3nt: TGTGCCAGCAGCTCGGGACAGGGGGCCTACTATGGCTACACCTTC

d_gene: TRBD1
v_gene: TRBV7-6
abundance: large
j_gene: TRBJ1-2
CDR3aa: CASSLYMGQNYGYTF
CDR3nt: TGTGCCAGCAGCTTATATATGGGACAGAACTATGGCTACACCTTC

d_gene: .
v_gene: TRBV6-1
abundance: .
j_gene: TRBJ2-7
CDR3aa: CARHRDLPPYEQYF
CDR3nt: TGTGCCCGCCACCGGGATCTCCCCCCCTACGAGCAGTACTTC

d_gene: TRBD1
v_gene: TRBV4-2
abundance: .
j_gene: TRBJ2-7
CDR3aa: CASSQAGQYEQYF
CDR3nt: TGTGCCAGCAGCCAAGCGGGACAGTACGAGCAGTACTTC

d_gene: TRBD1
v_gene: TRBV7-9
abundance: .
j_gene: TRBJ2-5
CDR3aa: CASSLRTGRENKYF
CDR3nt: TGCGCCAGCAGCCTAAGGACAGGGCGAGAGAACAAGTACTTC

d_gene: TRBD1
v_gene: TRBV7-3
abundance: hyperexpanded
j_gene: TRBJ2-5
CDR3aa: CASSSTGGFQETQYF
CDR3nt: TGTGCCAGCAGCTCGACAGGGGGCTTTCAAGAGACCCAGTACTTC

d_gene: .
v_gene: TRBV19
abundance: .
j_gene: TRBJ2-4
CDR3aa: CASSIGTMSAKNIPYF
CDR3nt: TGTGCCAGTAGTATAGGCACGATGTCAGCCAAAAACATTCCTTACTTC

d_gene: TRBD1
v_gene: TRBV7-6
abundance: .
j_gene: TRBJ1-6
CDR3aa: CVSSSTGESPLYF
CDR3nt: TGTGTCAGCAGCAGCACAGGGGAGTCACCCCTCTACTTT

d_gene: .
v_gene: TRBV7-2
abundance: .
j_gene: TRBJ1-1
CDR3aa: CASSRQGNTEAFF
CDR3nt: TGTGCCAGCAGCCGGCAGGGGAACACTGAAGCTTTCTTT